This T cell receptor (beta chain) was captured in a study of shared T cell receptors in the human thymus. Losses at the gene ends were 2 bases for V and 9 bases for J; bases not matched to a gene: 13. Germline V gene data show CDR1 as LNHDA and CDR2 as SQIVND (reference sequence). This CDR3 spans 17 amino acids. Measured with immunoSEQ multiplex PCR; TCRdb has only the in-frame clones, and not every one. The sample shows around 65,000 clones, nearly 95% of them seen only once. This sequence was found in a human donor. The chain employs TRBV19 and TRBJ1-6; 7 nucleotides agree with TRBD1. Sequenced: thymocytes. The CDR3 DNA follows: TGTGCCAGTAGTATACGGGGGCCGGGACAGAAGACTTCACCCCTCCACTTT. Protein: CASSIRGPGQKTSPLHF.